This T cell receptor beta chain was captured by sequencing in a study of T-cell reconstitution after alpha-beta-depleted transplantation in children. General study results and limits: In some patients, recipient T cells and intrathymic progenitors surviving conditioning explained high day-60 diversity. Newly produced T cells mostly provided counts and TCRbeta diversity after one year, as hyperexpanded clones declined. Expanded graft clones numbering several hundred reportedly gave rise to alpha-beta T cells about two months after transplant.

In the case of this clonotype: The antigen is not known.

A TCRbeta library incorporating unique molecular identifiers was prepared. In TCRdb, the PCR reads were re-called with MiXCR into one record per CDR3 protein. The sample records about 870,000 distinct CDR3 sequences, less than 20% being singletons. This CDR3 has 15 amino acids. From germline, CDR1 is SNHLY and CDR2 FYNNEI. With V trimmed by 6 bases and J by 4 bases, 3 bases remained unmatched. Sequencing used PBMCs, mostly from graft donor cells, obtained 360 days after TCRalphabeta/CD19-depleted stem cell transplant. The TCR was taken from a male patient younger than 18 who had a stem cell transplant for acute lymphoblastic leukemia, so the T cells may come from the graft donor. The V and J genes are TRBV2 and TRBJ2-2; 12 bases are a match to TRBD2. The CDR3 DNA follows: TGTGCCAGCAGGTCTAGCGGGAGGGCCACCGGGGAGCTGTTTTTT. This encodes CASRSSGRATGELFF.